Shown below are 17 T cell receptor beta chains from a single sample sequenced in a study of T-cell reconstitution after alpha-beta-depleted transplantation in children. A TCRbeta library incorporating unique molecular identifiers was prepared. A single record per CDR3 protein comes from TCRdb applying MiXCR to the PCR reads. The top ten hold 35% to 45% of the sample, which has some 200,000 distinct CDR3 sequences, approximately 8.4% seen once. This specimen consisted of PBMCs, mostly from graft donor cells, obtained 360 days after TCRalphabeta/CD19-depleted stem cell transplant. The receptors here all came from a male patient aged 2 to 9 who had a stem cell transplant for acute myeloid leukemia, so the T cells may come from the graft donor.

This clonotype was seen more than once but under ten times. The V call is TRBV6-5, the J call TRBJ2-7, with 9 bases fitting TRBD2. Germline V gene lookup returns CDR1 MNHEY and CDR2 SVGAGI. The ends lost 4 bases at V and 0 bases at J; junction bases unmatched: 1. The CDR3 contains 14 residues. CDR3 loop: CASSLAGVSYEQYF. In DNA form, the CDR3 reads TGTGCCAGCAGTTTAGCGGGGGTCTCCTACGAGCAGTACTTC.

This clonotype was seen many times. This chain links TRBV4-1 with TRBJ1-6; no firm D call. Trimming shortened V by 6 bases and J by 7 bases, and 13 bases separated the two germline ends. Germline loops: CDR1 MGHRA, CDR2 YSYEKL. The CDR3 sequence is 14 residues long. This CDR3 reads CASRGRISNSPLHF. Written as DNA, the CDR3 is TGCGCCAGCAGGGGCAGGATTTCAAATTCACCCCTCCACTTT.

This clonotype appeared many times. The chain joins TRBV20-1 to TRBJ2-2, with TRBD1 matching 7 bases. Germline loops: CDR1 DFQATT, CDR2 SNEGSKA (reference sequence). The CDR3 sequence is 14 residues long. With V trimmed by 5 bases and J by 1 base, 4 bases remained unmatched. The CDR3 nucleotides read TGCAGTGCTGGGACAGCGAAGAACACCGGGGAGCTGTTTTTT. It translates to CSAGTAKNTGELFF.

The chain recombines TRBV12-3 or TRBV12-4 with TRBJ1-2, with 11 bases matching TRBD1. This CDR3 has 16 residues. V was pared by 3 bases and J by 8 bases, with 11 bases of the junction left unmatched. In DNA form, the CDR3 reads TGTGCCAGCAGTTTTTCCCCGGACAGGGGGCAACGCGGCTACACCTTC. Protein sequence: CASSFSPDRGQRGYTF.

This clonotype has only a few counts. The chain combines TRBV24-1 with TRBJ2-7; D may be TRBD2 (5 bases). V was pared by 8 bases and J by 0 bases, with 10 bases between. The germline gives CDR1 KGHDR, CDR2 SFDVKD. The CDR3 has 13 residues. CDR3 sequence: CATNLDYSYEQYV. The CDR3 coding sequence is TGTGCCACCAATCTTGACTACTCCTACGAGCAGTACGTC.

This clonotype was seen a handful of times. J is TRBJ2-1 and V is TRBV5-1; possibly TRBD1 or TRBD2 for D (5 bases each). With 4 bases removed from V and 3 bases from J, the gap between germline ends came to 14 bases. Germline values: CDR1 SGHRS, CDR2 YFSETQ. The CDR3 contains 15 residues. CDR3 residues: CASSPRGGDYNEQFF. The CDR3 DNA sequence: TGCGCCAGCAGCCCGAGGGGCGGAGACTACAATGAGCAGTTCTTC. Drawing the rest from reference TRBV5-1 and TRBJ2-1, the complete variable domain is KAGVTQTPRYLIKTRGQQVTLSCSPISGHRSVSWYQQTPGQGLQFLFEYFSETQRNKGNFPGRFSGRQFSNSRSEMNVSTLELGDSALYLCASSPRGGDYNEQFFGPGTRLTVL.

In this sample, this clonotype turned up a few times. V and J are TRBV12-3 or TRBV12-4 and TRBJ2-7; tentative D call: TRBD1 (5 bases). Trimming left V 3 bases short and J 0 bases short, with 15 bases between. CDR3 length: 16 residues. The CDR3 reads CASSFASGFPSYEQYF. The CDR3 DNA sequence: TGTGCCAGCAGTTTTGCTTCAGGGTTTCCCTCCTACGAGCAGTACTTC.

This clonotype was seen many times. V is TRBV11-2 and J is TRBJ1-1, with 7 bases lining up with TRBD1. The germline gives CDR1 SGHAT, CDR2 FQNNGV. There are 17 residues in the CDR3. The ends lost 3 bases at V and 1 base at J; junction bases unmatched: 11. DNA for the CDR3: TGTGCCAGCAGCTTCGACAGGGTAACATGGCAGAACACTGAAGCTTTCTTT. Translated: CASSFDRVTWQNTEAFF. The full variable domain, completed using reference TRBV11-2 and TRBJ1-1, is EAGVAQSPRYKIIEKRQSVAFWCNPISGHATLYWYQQILGQGPKLLIQFQNNGVVDDSQLPKDRFSAERLKGVDSTLKIQPAKLEDSAVYLCASSFDRVTWQNTEAFFGQGTRLTVV.

This clonotype appeared a few times. The chain uses TRBV15 and TRBJ2-7; D may be TRBD2 (6 bases). The CDR3 sequence is 16 residues long. Trimming cost V 0 bases and J 3 bases, with 15 bases left between them. Per germline, CDR1 LNHNV and CDR2 YYDKDF (reference sequence). The CDR3 loop is CATSRDTGALSYEQYF. CDR3 DNA sequence: TGTGCCACCAGCAGAGATACGGGAGCCCTTAGCTACGAGCAGTACTTC.

The chain carries TRBV25-1 and TRBJ2-7, with D perhaps TRBD1 (6 bases). This CDR3 has 11 amino acids. Between the trimmed V and J ends, which lost 7 bases and 6 bases, there was a span of 10 bases. Germline V gives CDR1 MGHDK, CDR2 SYGVNS. The DNA of the CDR3 is TGTGCCAGCAAGGGGGTGGTCGAGCAGTACTTC. It is translated as CASKGVVEQYF.

This clonotype was recorded a few times. The chain joins TRBV6-1 to TRBJ1-2; no clear D gene. Germline V gives CDR1 MNHNS, CDR2 SASEGT. The CDR3 is made up of 12 amino acids. The germline V and J ends were trimmed by 2 bases and 4 bases, with 5 bases remaining between them. CDR3: CASSELGYGYTF. In DNA, the CDR3 is TGTGCCAGCAGTGAATTGGGCTATGGCTACACCTTC.

In this sample, this clonotype turned up many times. The chain employs TRBV18 and TRBJ1-1, with 10 nucleotides matching TRBD1. Losses at the gene ends were 5 bases for V and 3 bases for J; bases not matched to a gene: 3. The CDR3 contains 14 residues. CDR1 and CDR2 from the germline V gene are KGHSH and LQKENI. For the CDR3, the DNA is TGTGCCAGCTCAACCGGACAGGGGGACACTGAAGCTTTCTTT. It translates to CASSTGQGDTEAFF. The full variable domain, rest sourced from reference TRBV18 and TRBJ1-1, is NAGVMQNPRHLVRRRGQEARLRCSPMKGHSHVYWYRQLPEEGLKFMVYLQKENIIDESGMPKERFSAEFPKEGPSILRIQQVVRGDSAAYFCASSTGQGDTEAFFGQGTRLTVV.

This clonotype appeared a few times. The chain employs TRBV6-1 and TRBJ2-2; unclear D gene. Per the germline V gene, CDR1 is MNHNS and CDR2 is SASEGT. This CDR3 is 14 amino acids long. Deletions cut 5 bases from V and 1 base from J, with 8 bases between. CDR3 region: CASSKDGNTGELFF. In nucleotides, the CDR3 is TGTGCCAGCAGTAAAGACGGGAACACCGGGGAGCTGTTTTTT.

A note on this clonotype: Since no conserved phenylalanine or tryptophan closes the CDR3, a read error is the likely cause. CDR3 residues: CASSQDLSYQPQHY. The CDR3 DNA is TGTGCCAGCAGCCAAGATCTATCTTATCAGCCCCAGCATTAT. The chain links TRBV3-1 to TRBJ1-5; D remains unclear. The CDR3 is 14 amino acids. The germline CDR1 and CDR2 sequences are LGHDT and YNNKEL (reference sequence). V was cut by 0 bases and J by 5 bases, with 8 bases left in between.

The chain uses TRBV24-1 and TRBJ2-3, with 7 bases lining up with TRBD2. This CDR3 spans 15 amino acids. The J segment lost 0 bases and the V segment lost 3 bases, leaving 2 bases of the junction unmatched. Germline loops: CDR1 KGHDR, CDR2 SFDVKD. The CDR3 loop reads CATSDSGTSTDTQYF. CDR3 in DNA: TGTGCCACCAGTGATAGCGGGACTAGCACAGATACGCAGTATTTT.

The chain links TRBV7-9 to TRBJ2-5; perhaps TRBD1 as D (6 bases). V was shortened by 4 bases and J by 2 bases, with 14 bases between the two germline ends. Germline V gene lookup returns CDR1 SEHNR and CDR2 FQNEAQ (reference sequence). CDR3 length equals 15 residues. CDR3 in DNA: TGTGCCAGCAGCTCCTTCCGGGACATTCAAGAGACCCAGTACTTC. Translated, it gives CASSSFRDIQETQYF.

This clonotype was seen only a few times. The chain has TRBV25-1 and TRBJ2-5; TRBD2 might be the D (6 bases). The V end lost 3 bases, the J end lost 5 bases, and 19 bases lay between the germline ends. Germline assignment: CDR1 MGHDK and CDR2 SYGVNS. This CDR3 region has 16 residues. CDR3 sequence reads: CASSEGLGTFVETQYF. CDR3 bases: TGTGCCAGCAGTGAGGGACTGGGGACGTTCGTGGAGACCCAGTACTTC.